This T cell receptor beta chain was sequenced in a study of regulatory T cells in long-lasting Graves disease. For the study at large: New Graves' disease cases had less than 3 months of antithyroid drugs.

Comments on this clonotype: Its cognate antigen is unknown.

Sample time point: newly diagnosed GD, antithyroid drugs for less than 3 months. Following extraction of RNA from PBMCs, that RNA was used to make the TCR library. Nine milliliters of peripheral blood were drawn into EDTA tubes. Findings and caveats of the study: Possibly, too few samples lowered accuracy.

Sequencing libraries for TCR beta were prepared with iRepertoire HTBI primers and Arm-PCR of CDR3 regions. TCRdb re-derived calls from the multiplex PCR reads in MiXCR, one entry per CDR3 protein. The sample has approximately 400,000 distinct CDR3 sequences, about 15% seen once. These data also formed part of another study, on T cells in Graves' hyperthyroidism and ophthalmopathy. This second study notes: Blood also contained most expanded thyroid clonotypes above 0.001.

The TCR was taken from a young woman with Graves disease. The input for sequencing was peripheral blood mononuclear cells (PBMCs), taken at new diagnosis, from a patient treated with antithyroid drugs.

The CDR3 DNA reads TGTGCCAGCAGCTCACTAGCGGGAGTATCCGGTGAGCAGTTCTTC. Protein: CASSSLAGVSGEQFF. The chain joins TRBV9 to TRBJ2-1; 11 bases map to TRBD2. Trimming cost V 4 bases and J 9 bases; bases outside gene matches: 9. Germline V CDR1 and CDR2: SGDLS, YYNGEE. This CDR3 spans 15 amino acids.